Listed below are T cell receptor beta chains from one sample, sequenced in a study of blood T cell repertoires in COVID-19. The repertoire was sequenced with immunoSEQ multiplex PCR; TCRdb's copy has only in-frame clones and lacks some. There are about 75,000 clones in the sample; around 90% occur only once, and around 6.7% lies in the top ten. Material: peripheral blood. These receptors were taken from a woman in her fifties or sixties with acute or convalescent COVID-19. Each CDR3 is given without its conserved first and last residue.

TRBV30	AWSVGRGAYGYT
TRBV12-3/TRBV12-4	ASSTGFDEQY
TRBV4-2	ASSRTALNEKLF
TRBV5-6	ASSSIGGALSRNEQF
TRBV5-1	ASRTGTMNTEAF
TRBV27	ASNPGTGGPGTEAF
TRBV4-1	ASSQDRGGWQPQH
TRBV3-1/TRBV3-2	ASSKRRGGGQTQY
TRBV7-3	ASSPLVTGLGTEAF
TRBV27	ASSLSVPDRAYSPLH
TRBV19	ASSTDRSNTGELF
TRBV18	ASSPRLAGATDTQY
TRBV7-3	ASSLRGYTEAF
TRBV29-1	SVEGRSTDTQY
TRBV15	ATSRDSSLNTEAF
TRBV30	AWTLSGPYEQY
TRBV5-1	ASSLVAGPTYEQY
TRBV11-2	ASSLDPSYRSVRY